This T cell receptor (beta chain) derives from a study of control samples from healthy donors and cancer patients. About this clone itself: The conserved phenylalanine or tryptophan normally closing the CDR3 is absent here, so this likely arose from a read error.

The assay was immunoSEQ multiplex PCR, and TCRdb's table has in-frame clones only and misses some. The sample has under 65,000 clones, 80% to 95% seen once. The material sequenced was PBMCs. The receptor was isolated from a man aged 30-40 years with colorectal cancer.

CDR3 region: CAWRGRVDTEAFL. The CDR3, as DNA: TGTGCCTGGAGGGGTAGGGTGGACACTGAAGCTTTCCTT. The chain couples TRBV30 to TRBJ1-1; D ambiguous. This CDR3 region has 13 residues. Looked up from germline, CDR1 is GTSNPN and CDR2 is SVGIG (reference sequence). Trimming left V 3 bases short and J 3 bases short, with 11 bases between.